This is a list of T cell receptor beta chains from one sample in a study of T cell changes during pregnancy in multiple sclerosis. Sequenced by immunoSEQ multiplex PCR; TCRdb stores in-frame clones only, minus some. Of approximately 32,000 clones detected, roughly 87% appear once; the ten largest clones hold 10%. Sample: CD8+ T cells from peripheral blood mononuclear cells, taken in the second trimester of pregnancy. All receptors derive from a female donor with multiple sclerosis, enrolled in a pregnancy study. CDR3s include the opening cysteine and the closing phenylalanine or tryptophan. The D gene is left open where the match is weak. Expanded clones get a size class; other rows say once, few or many, or leave the size out.

V	size	D	J	CDR3	DNA
TRBV2	NA	TRBD2	TRBJ2-3	CASSQLTAGVTDTQYF	TGTGCCAGCAGTCAGCTGACGGCGGGAGTCACAGATACGCAGTATTTT
TRBV13	NA	TRBD2	TRBJ2-3	CASSLAGRVDTQYF	TGTGCCAGCAGCTTAGCGGGGAGGGTGGATACGCAGTATTTT
TRBV6-1	NA	NA	TRBJ1-5	CASSEDRSNQPQHF	TGTGCCAGCAGTGAGGACAGAAGCAATCAGCCCCAGCATTTT
TRBV7-9	NA	TRBD2	TRBJ2-2	CASSLALAGTGELFF	TGTGCCAGCAGCTTAGCGCTAGCGGGAACCGGGGAGCTGTTTTTT
TRBV2	once	NA	TRBJ2-7	CAIIPFSGLTVGEQYF	TGTGCCATTATCCCATTCTCGGGACTGACCGTGGGGGAGCAGTACTTC
TRBV27	NA	NA	TRBJ2-5	CASSLSPIAGQETQYF	TGTGCCAGCAGTTTATCCCCCATCGCAGGCCAAGAGACCCAGTACTTC
TRBV6-4	NA	TRBD1	TRBJ1-6	CASSETGGNSPLHF	TGTGCCAGCAGTGAAACAGGGGGGAATTCACCCCTCCACTTT
TRBV29-1	NA	TRBD2	TRBJ2-3	CSVEDSWGGTDTQYF	TGCAGCGTTGAGGATAGCTGGGGAGGGACAGATACGCAGTATTTT
TRBV9	NA	NA	TRBJ2-1	CASSSSMEQFF	TGTGCCAGCAGCTCTAGCATGGAGCAGTTCTTC
TRBV13	NA	NA	TRBJ2-7	CASSFRVSHVYEQYF	TGTGCCAGCAGCTTTCGAGTCTCCCACGTCTACGAGCAGTACTTC
TRBV30	NA	NA	TRBJ1-3	CAWTRGGFGNTIYF	TGTGCCTGGACCCGAGGAGGGTTTGGAAACACCATATATTTT
TRBV2	NA	NA	TRBJ2-7	CAISPTDSYEQYF	TGTGCCATCTCCCCGACTGATTCCTACGAGCAGTACTTC
TRBV9	NA	TRBD1	TRBJ2-3	CASSGRDRVTDTQYF	TGTGCCAGCAGCGGCCGGGACAGGGTTACAGATACGCAGTATTTT
TRBV11-2	NA	NA	TRBJ2-7	CASSLGGVANREREQYF	TGTGCCAGCAGCTTAGGGGGGGTAGCGAATCGCGAGAGGGAGCAGTACTTC
TRBV9	NA	TRBD2	TRBJ2-1	CASSPRASGTNNEQFF	TGTGCCAGCAGCCCGCGGGCTAGCGGGACGAACAATGAGCAGTTCTTC
TRBV4-1	NA	TRBD1	TRBJ2-7	CASSHDRGQGHPYEQYF	TGCGCCAGCAGCCATGATCGGGGACAGGGGCACCCCTACGAGCAGTACTTC
TRBV9	NA	NA	TRBJ1-4	CASSPEGQVNEKLFF	TGTGCCAGCAGCCCGGAGGGGCAGGTTAATGAAAAACTGTTTTTT
TRBV7-9	NA	TRBD2	TRBJ2-1	CASSLWGGTEQFF	TGTGCCAGCAGCTTATGGGGGGGAACTGAGCAGTTCTTC
TRBV9	once	TRBD1	TRBJ1-2	CASSPSTGGAPRYGYTF	TGTGCCAGCAGCCCTTCGACAGGGGGCGCCCCTAGGTATGGCTACACCTTC
TRBV27	NA	NA	TRBJ2-2	CASSLVGEPTGELFF	TGTGCCAGCAGTTTGGTGGGAGAGCCCACCGGGGAGCTGTTTTTT
TRBV2	NA	TRBD2	TRBJ2-7	CASSERLAGGDEQYF	TGTGCCAGCAGTGAAAGGCTAGCGGGGGGGGACGAGCAGTACTTC
TRBV4-1	NA	NA	TRBJ1-6	CASSPVPQTRLPLHF	TGCGCCAGCAGTCCGGTCCCCCAGACAAGATTGCCCCTCCACTTT